Below are 5 T cell receptor beta chains sequenced from a single sample in a study of a mutant IDH1 vaccine in newly diagnosed glioma. Sequencing was performed with immunoSEQ multiplex PCR; in TCRdb, only in-frame clones are kept and a portion is missing. In the table there are about 94,000 clones, roughly 86% of which are singletons. This sample's time point: week 47, end of study. Every single dose of the vaccine, 300 ug of mutant IDH1 20-mer peptide, came with topical imiquimod. Which antigens these TCRs recognize remains unknown. The material was PBMCs, obtained from a glioma patient whose treatment included an IDH1 peptide vaccine. These receptors were obtained from a woman between 45 and 65 years old with glioma.

The CDR3 region has the DNA TGTGCCAGCAGCTTAGCCTCTTGGGGACCGAACTCTGGAAACACCATATATTTT. This encodes CASSLASWGPNSGNTIYF. V gene TRBV7-8 combines with J gene TRBJ1-3, with a tentative D call TRBD1 (5 bases). The length of the CDR3 is 18 residues. V was clipped by 0 bases and J by 0 bases, with 15 bases between them. Per germline, CDR1 SGHVS and CDR2 FQNEAQ.

The rearrangement links TRBV10-3 to TRBJ1-5, with 7 positions matching TRBD1. The V gene end was trimmed by 1 base and the J gene end by 0 bases; junction bases not matched to a gene: 9. Per the germline V gene, CDR1 is ENHRY and CDR2 is SYGVKD. The CDR3 totals 18 residues. CDR3 sequence (DNA): TGTGCCATCAGTGAGTTCACCTACAGGGGCAATAGCAATCAGCCCCAGCATTTT. Its translation: CAISEFTYRGNSNQPQHF.

The rearrangement joins TRBV30 to TRBJ2-7; D is possibly TRBD2 (5 bases). Germline V CDR1 and CDR2: GTSNPN, SVGIG (reference sequence). This CDR3 has 14 residues. V lost 5 bases and J 6 bases, leaving 20 bases between the germline ends. The DNA of the CDR3 is TGTGCCTGGGGAGGAGTAGAGGGCCATGGCGAGCAGTACTTC. This codes for CAWGGVEGHGEQYF. The full variable domain, its missing parts supplied by reference TRBV30 and TRBJ2-7, is SQTIHQWPATLVQPVGSPLSLECTVEGTSNPNLYWYRQAAGRGLQLLFYSVGIGQISSEVPQNLSASRPQDRQFILSSKKLLLSDSGFYLCAWGGVEGHGEQYFGPGTRLTVT.

This clone has a single count. The CDR3 here is CASRDTLSSPLHF. CDR3 sequence (DNA): TGTGCCAGCAGAGACACTCTCAGCTCACCCCTCCACTTT. This chain links TRBV6-5 with TRBJ1-6, with D unresolved. There are 13 residues in the CDR3. With 6 bases removed from V and 10 bases from J, the gap between germline ends came to 13 bases. Germline loops: CDR1 MNHEY, CDR2 SVGAGI.

This sequence joins TRBV11-2 and TRBJ2-7; D perhaps matches TRBD2 (6 bases). This CDR3 is built from 16 residues. Trimming pared 5 bases from V and 0 bases from J, leaving 17 bases between. Germline V lookup: CDR1 SGHAT, CDR2 FQNNGV. CDR3 DNA sequence: TGTGCCAGCAGCCTGGGCCTCGGGACTTACTCCTACGAGCAGTACTTC. Residues: CASSLGLGTYSYEQYF.